A single T cell receptor (beta chain) is shown here with its context. Its antigen is currently not known. The record has no base qualities; no much larger clone is one base away. The data are from a study of shared T cell receptors in the human thymus (TCRdb year 2021). As for the study more broadly: The study examined how self-reactive, shared T-cell receptor alpha chains are generated in the human thymus.

Inclusive of the bounding cysteine and phenylalanine, the CDR3 is 15 residues long. The sequence is cut down to CDR3 DNA, 45 bases in frame from base 1. V and J lose 1 base and 6 bases, and a span of 13 bases separates them. Sequences MDHEN (CDR1) and SYDVKM (CDR2) are obtained from the germline V gene. The protocol used for the library was the immunoSEQ multiplex PCR assay. TCRdb limited this immuneACCESS table to in-frame rearrangements with V and J called. A share of clones is missing; checked studies link under half to unresolved V genes, and the rest is unexplained. In this sample the table shows about 660,000 clones, more than 75% of which occur a single time. The top ten clones comprise roughly 0.0086% of the sample. The data were also submitted as part of a second study, on human thymus T cells. The other study reports the following: In Finland, the donors were immunologically healthy infants who were having open corrective cardiac surgery for congenital heart defects. The thymus tissue came from surgical resects taken out during corrective cardiac surgery. V and J gene segment usage appeared biased in both thymic and peripheral blood repertoires. The related research found that thymic TCR repertoires overlapped highly between unrelated individuals. TCR alpha and beta repertoires from roughly eight infant thymus samples and four related peripheral blood samples were characterized in the study. The cohort included a handful of male and two female infants, with donor ages spanning 7 to 244 days. Thymocytes were released mechanically from tissue and stored at -70 °C as pellets of 10-30 million cells. A QIAsymphony instrument was used to extract genomic DNA from frozen cell pellets. The immunoSEQ multiplex PCR assay was used to amplify the TCRB and TCRAD loci from a standardized amount of quality-controlled genomic DNA. The amplicons covered the V(D)J region and were long enough to include the CDR3 and to identify the V and J genes. Amplicon sequencing was performed on an Illumina platform through the commercial immunoSEQ service. Primer bias and sequencing errors were corrected as previously described, and TCRAD and TCRB definitions were based on the IMGT database. immunoSEQ Analyzer 3.0 and VDJTools were used for repertoire analysis, which covered basic statistics, V/J segment usage, diversity estimates, rarefaction and pairwise overlap. Diversity was estimated with Chao1, ChaoE, Efron-Thisted, Shannon and inverse Simpson indices, and also on datasets down-sampled to the smallest sample. Repertoire overlap used strict matching of CDR3 nucleotide sequence, V gene and J gene, with Jaccard-based multidimensional scaling clustering. On average, thymus samples yielded roughly 800,000 unique TCRB clonotypes, whereas blood samples yielded approximately 84,000.

The V and J segments used are TRBV28 and TRBJ1-5, with the D segment identity uncertain. This TCR derives from a boy younger than two with a congenital heart defect. Donor details come from another sample of the same person, matched by shared clones. The sample comprised thymocytes. Here the CDR3 is given as CASSLLSPQSQPQHF. At the DNA level, the sequence is TGTGCCAGCAGTTTATTGAGCCCACAGAGTCAGCCCCAGCATTTT.